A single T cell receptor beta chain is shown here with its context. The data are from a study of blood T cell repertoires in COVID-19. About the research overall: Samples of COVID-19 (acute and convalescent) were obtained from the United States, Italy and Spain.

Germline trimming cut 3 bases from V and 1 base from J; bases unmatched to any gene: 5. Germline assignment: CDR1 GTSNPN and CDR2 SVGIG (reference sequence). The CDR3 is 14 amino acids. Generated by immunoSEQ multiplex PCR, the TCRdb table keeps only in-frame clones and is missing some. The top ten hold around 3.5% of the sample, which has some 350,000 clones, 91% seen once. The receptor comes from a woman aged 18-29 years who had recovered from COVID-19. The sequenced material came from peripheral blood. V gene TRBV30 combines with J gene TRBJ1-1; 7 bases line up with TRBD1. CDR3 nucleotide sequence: TGTGCCTGGAGCCGACAGGGAAGGAACACTGAAGCTTTCTTT. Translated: CAWSRQGRNTEAFF.